This TCR beta chain was captured in a study of blood T cell repertoires in COVID-19. Whole-study context: From the United States, Italy and Spain came samples of acute and convalescent COVID-19.

Categorization into cohorts depended on clinical history that participants reported. In the original processing: Reference gene primer amplification yielded estimated nucleated cell counts. Here immunoSEQ multiplex PCR was the method, and the copy in TCRdb shows in-frame clones only, minus some. The V and J calls and the clone size are those of that table, but D and trimming were determined from the DNA. The profile shows over 130,000 clones, roughly four fifths of them singletons. V shed 4 bases and J shed 6 bases, with 18 bases lying between them. The V gene's germline CDR1 is SQVTM and CDR2 ANQGSEA. There are 14 residues in the CDR3.

The V call is TRBV29-1, the J call TRBJ1-2, with a tentative D call TRBD1 (6 bases). Sequenced material: PBMCs or T cells enriched from blood (not recorded which). The sequence came from a woman in her 50s with acute COVID-19. The CDR3 here is CSVGRTGMWDGYTF. The CDR3 DNA reads TGCAGCGTTGGGCGAACAGGGATGTGGGATGGCTACACCTTC.